This T cell receptor (beta chain) comes out of a study of cytomegalovirus exposure and HLA in healthy donors. Use of 60 Vbeta and 13 Jbeta primers characterized the PCR. Profiled with immunoSEQ multiplex PCR; TCRdb holds only in-frame clones, not every one. The sample includes roughly 180,000 clones, approximately 81% of them seen just once. This CDR3 is built from 12 residues. Trimming stripped 2 bases from V and 1 base from J, with 6 bases between. Germline lookup yields CDR1 GTSNPN and CDR2 SVGIG (reference sequence). This receptor was taken from a female donor in good health and CMV-seronegative. Sequencing input: PBMCs. J is TRBJ2-7 and V is TRBV30; D is unclear. In DNA, the CDR3 is TGTGCCTGGAGTTTCGGGTCCTACGAGCAGTACTTC. Its protein product is CAWSFGSYEQYF.